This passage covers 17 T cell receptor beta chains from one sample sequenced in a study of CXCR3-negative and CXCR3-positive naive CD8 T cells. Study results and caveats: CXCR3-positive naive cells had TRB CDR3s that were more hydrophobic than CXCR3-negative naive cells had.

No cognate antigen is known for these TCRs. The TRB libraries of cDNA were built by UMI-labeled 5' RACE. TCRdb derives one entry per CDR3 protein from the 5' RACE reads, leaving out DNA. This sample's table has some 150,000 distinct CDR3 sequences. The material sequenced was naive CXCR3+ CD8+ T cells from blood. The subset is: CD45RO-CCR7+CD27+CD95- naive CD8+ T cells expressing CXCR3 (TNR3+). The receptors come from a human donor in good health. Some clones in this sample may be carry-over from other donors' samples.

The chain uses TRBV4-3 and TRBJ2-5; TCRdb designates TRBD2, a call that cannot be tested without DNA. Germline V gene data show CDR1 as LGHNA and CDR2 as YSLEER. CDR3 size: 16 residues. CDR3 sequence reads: CASSQDGTSFGETQYF.

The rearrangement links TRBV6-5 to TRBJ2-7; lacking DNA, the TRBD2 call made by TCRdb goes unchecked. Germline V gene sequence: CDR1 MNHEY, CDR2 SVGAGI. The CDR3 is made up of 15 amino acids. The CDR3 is CASSYNLGGGYEQYF.

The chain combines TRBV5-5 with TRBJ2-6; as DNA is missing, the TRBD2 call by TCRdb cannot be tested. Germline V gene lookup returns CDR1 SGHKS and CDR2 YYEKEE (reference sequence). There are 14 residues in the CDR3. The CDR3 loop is CASSPSDGANVLTF.

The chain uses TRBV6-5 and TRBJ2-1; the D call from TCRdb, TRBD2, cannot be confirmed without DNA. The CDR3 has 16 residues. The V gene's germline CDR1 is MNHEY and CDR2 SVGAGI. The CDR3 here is CASSYSIEGQGHEQFF.

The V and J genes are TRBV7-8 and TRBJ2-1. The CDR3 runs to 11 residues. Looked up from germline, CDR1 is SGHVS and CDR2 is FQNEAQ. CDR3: CASSADRGQFF.

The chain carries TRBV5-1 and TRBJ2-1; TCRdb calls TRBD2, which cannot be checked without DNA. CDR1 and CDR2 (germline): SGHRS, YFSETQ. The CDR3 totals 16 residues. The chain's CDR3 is CASSLPGTSGGGEQFF.

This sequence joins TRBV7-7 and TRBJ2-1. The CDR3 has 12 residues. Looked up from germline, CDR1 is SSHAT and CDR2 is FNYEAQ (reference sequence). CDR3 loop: CASSLDGNEQFF.

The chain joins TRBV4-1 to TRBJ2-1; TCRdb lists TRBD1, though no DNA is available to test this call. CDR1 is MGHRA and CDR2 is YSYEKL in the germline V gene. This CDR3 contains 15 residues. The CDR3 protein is CASSQVGQGYYEQFF.

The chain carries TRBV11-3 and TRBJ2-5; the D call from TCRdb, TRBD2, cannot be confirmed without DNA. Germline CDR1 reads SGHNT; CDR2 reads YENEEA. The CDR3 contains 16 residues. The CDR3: CASSLHGGSGEETQYF.

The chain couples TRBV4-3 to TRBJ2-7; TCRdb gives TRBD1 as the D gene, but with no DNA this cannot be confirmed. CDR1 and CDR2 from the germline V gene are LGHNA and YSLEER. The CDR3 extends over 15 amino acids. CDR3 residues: CASSQDRQPTYEQYF.

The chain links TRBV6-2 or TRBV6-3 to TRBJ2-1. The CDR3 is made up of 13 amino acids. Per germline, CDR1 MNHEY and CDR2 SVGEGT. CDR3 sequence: CASSSTRDNEQFF.

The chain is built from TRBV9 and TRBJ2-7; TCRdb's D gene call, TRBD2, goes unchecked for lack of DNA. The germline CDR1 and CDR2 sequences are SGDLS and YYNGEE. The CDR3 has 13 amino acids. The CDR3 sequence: CASSVAMDFKQYF.

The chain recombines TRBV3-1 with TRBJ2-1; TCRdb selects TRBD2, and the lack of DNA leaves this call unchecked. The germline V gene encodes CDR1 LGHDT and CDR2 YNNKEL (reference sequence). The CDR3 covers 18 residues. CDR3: CASSQDFSGRGSYNEQFF.

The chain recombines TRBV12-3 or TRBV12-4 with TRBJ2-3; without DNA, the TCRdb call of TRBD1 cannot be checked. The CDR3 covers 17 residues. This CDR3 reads CASSFTFGDPRTDTQYF.

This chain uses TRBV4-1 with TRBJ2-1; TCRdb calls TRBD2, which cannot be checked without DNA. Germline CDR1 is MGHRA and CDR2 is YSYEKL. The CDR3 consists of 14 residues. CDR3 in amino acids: CASSSWTSGNEQFF.

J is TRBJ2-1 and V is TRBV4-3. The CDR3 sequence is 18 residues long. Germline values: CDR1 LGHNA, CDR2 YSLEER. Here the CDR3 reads CASSQEFLVQFSYNEQFF.

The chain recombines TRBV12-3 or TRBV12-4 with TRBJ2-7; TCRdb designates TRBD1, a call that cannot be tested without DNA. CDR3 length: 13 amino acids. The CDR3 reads CASTRREFYEQYF.